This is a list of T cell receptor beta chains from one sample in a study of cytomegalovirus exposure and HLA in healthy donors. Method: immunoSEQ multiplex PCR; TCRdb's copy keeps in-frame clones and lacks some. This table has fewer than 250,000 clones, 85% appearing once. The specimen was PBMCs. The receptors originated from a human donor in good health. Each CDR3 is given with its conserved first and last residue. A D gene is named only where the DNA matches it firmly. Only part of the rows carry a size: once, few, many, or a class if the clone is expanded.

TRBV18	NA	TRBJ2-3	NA	TGTGCCAGCTCTTCGATAGCCACAGATACGCAGTATTTT	CASSSIATDTQYF
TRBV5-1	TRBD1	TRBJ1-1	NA	TGCGCCAGCAGGCTGACGCCAGGGACAGCTGAAGCTTTCTTT	CASRLTPGTAEAFF
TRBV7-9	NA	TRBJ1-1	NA	TGTGCCAGCAGCTACTCCCGGGATTTGGGCTACATGAACACTGAAGCTTTCTTT	CASSYSRDLGYMNTEAFF
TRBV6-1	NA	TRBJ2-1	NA	TGTGCCAGCAGTGAAGTGGGGGGTCCCGCAGGCCATGAGCAGTTCTTC	CASSEVGGPAGHEQFF
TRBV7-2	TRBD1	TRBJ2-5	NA	TGTGCCAGCAGCCGCGGACAGGGCAGGGAGACCCAGTACTTC	CASSRGQGRETQYF
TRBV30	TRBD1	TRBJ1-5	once	TGTGCCTGGAGCCGACAGGGAAACCGAAATCAGCCCCAGCATTTT	CAWSRQGNRNQPQHF
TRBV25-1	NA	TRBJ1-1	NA	TGTGCCAGCAGTGAATTTAGGCAGGGACTTGCTGAAGCTTTCTTT	CASSEFRQGLAEAFF
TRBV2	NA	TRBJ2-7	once	TGTGCCAGCAGTGAGTGGGGCGGGGCGGGATCGTACCTCACCTACGAGCAGTACTTC	CASSEWGGAGSYLTYEQYF
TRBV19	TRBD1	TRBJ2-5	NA	TGTGCCAGTAGCAAAACGGGACAGGGGTACCAAGAGACCCAGTACTTC	CASSKTGQGYQETQYF
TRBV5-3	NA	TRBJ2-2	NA	TGTGCCAGACTAAGTGATCTCACAGGGTCCGGGGAGCTGTTTTTT	CARLSDLTGSGELFF
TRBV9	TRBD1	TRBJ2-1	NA	TGTGCCAGCAGCCCGGGACAGGGATTTTCCTACAATGAGCAGTTCTTC	CASSPGQGFSYNEQFF
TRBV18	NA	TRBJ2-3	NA	TGTGCCAGCTCACCAGAGACAGATACGCAGTATTTT	CASSPETDTQYF
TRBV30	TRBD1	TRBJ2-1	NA	TGTGCCTATCCACGGGGGACAGGCAACAATGAGCAGTTCTTC	CAYPRGTGNNEQFF
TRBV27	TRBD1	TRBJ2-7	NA	TGTGCCAGCAGTTTATATTTGTCGGGACAGGGGTTCCACGAGCAGTACTTC	CASSLYLSGQGFHEQYF
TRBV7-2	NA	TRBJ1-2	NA	TGTGCCAGCAGCTTAGTCCAATCAGGGAACTATGGCTACACCTTC	CASSLVQSGNYGYTF
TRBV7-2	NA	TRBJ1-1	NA	TGTGCCAGCAGCTTAATCTGGAACACTGAAGCTTTCTTT	CASSLIWNTEAFF
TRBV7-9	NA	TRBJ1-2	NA	TGTGCCAGCAGCCCAGCTGAGGGTACGGGTTTCGACTATGGCTACACCTTC	CASSPAEGTGFDYGYTF
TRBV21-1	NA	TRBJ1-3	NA	TGTGCCAGCAGCAATCTCAGGGGAGCTGGAAACACCATATATTTT	CASSNLRGAGNTIYF
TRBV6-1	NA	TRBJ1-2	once	TGTGCCAGCAGTGATCTCAACCGCGACTATGGCTACACCTTC	CASSDLNRDYGYTF
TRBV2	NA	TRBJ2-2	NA	TGTGCCAGCAGTTCCCAGGGCAGACAGATCACCGGGGAGCTGTTTTTT	CASSSQGRQITGELFF
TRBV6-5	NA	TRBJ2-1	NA	TGTGCCACCTGTAGAGCGGGCCACTCCTACAATGAGCAGTTCTTC	CATCRAGHSYNEQFF
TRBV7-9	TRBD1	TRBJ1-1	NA	TGTGCCAGCAGCCTCCCGGACAGGGATCTCGCGAACACTGAAGCTTTCTTT	CASSLPDRDLANTEAFF
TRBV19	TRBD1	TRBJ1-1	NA	TGTGCCAGCGGGACAGGGGGCAATGAAGCTTTCTTT	CASGTGGNEAFF
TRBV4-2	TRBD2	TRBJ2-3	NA	TGTGCCAGCAGCCAACTAGCGGGAGGGCCTGAGAGCACAGATACGCAGTATTTT	CASSQLAGGPESTDTQYF
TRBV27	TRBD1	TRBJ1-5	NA	TGTGCCAGCAGAAAGACAGGGGGCATAGATCAGCCCCAGCATTTT	CASRKTGGIDQPQHF
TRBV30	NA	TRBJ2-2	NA	TGTGCCTGGAGTGTAGAAGGTGGGAGTGGCACCGGGGAGCTGTTTTTT	CAWSVEGGSGTGELFF
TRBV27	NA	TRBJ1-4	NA	TGTGCCAGCAGTTTTTTTGGGAGGGGGGAAAAACTGTTTTTT	CASSFFGRGEKLFF
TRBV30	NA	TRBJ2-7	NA	TGTGCCTGGGCCCTCGCTACAGGGCAGTACTTC	CAWALATGQYF
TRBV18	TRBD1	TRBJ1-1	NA	TGTGCCAGCGGAAGACAGGGTGAAGCTTTCTTT	CASGRQGEAFF
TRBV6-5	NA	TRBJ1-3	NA	TGTGCCAGCAGCTTACTCCCGCGCTCTGGAAACACCATATATTTT	CASSLLPRSGNTIYF
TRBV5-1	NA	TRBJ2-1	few	TGCGCCAGCAGCTTGGGGGGGCCAGGTGAGCAGTTCTTC	CASSLGGPGEQFF
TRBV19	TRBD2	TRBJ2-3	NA	TGTGCCAGTAGTCCAGCGGGAGGGCCGACAGATACGCAGTATTTT	CASSPAGGPTDTQYF
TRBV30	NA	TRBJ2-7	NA	TGTGCCTGGAGTTCAACCTACGAGCAGTACTTC	CAWSSTYEQYF
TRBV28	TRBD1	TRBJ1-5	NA	TGTGCCAGCAGACTACCACAGGGGGCGAATCAGCCCCAGCATTTT	CASRLPQGANQPQHF
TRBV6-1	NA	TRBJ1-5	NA	TGTGCCAGCCGGGGGGTTAGCAATCAGCCCCAGCATTTT	CASRGVSNQPQHF
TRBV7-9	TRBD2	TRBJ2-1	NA	TGTGCCAGCAGCCTCCCTAGCGGAGCTACCGGCAATGAGCAGTTCTTC	CASSLPSGATGNEQFF
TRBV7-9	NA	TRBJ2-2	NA	TGTGCCAGCAAGGAAGGGGGTAGTCGGTCCACCGGGGAGCTGTTTTTT	CASKEGGSRSTGELFF
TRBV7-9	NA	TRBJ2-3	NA	TGTGCCAGCAGCTTTGAGGCAGGGGCAGATACGCAGTATTTT	CASSFEAGADTQYF
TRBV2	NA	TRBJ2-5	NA	TGTGCCAGCAGAGGGACATACCAAGAGACCCAGTACTTC	CASRGTYQETQYF
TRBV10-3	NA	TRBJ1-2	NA	TGTGCCATCAGTGATAGAGGACAGCGCTTCTATGGCTACACCTTC	CAISDRGQRFYGYTF
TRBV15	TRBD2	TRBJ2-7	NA	TGTGCCACCAGCAGAGGATCGTCCGGACTAGCGGACTACGAGCAGTACTTC	CATSRGSSGLADYEQYF
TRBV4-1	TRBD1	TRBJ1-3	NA	TGCGCCAGCAGCCAAGTAGCCGGGACAGGGGGCTATGGAAACACCATATATTTT	CASSQVAGTGGYGNTIYF
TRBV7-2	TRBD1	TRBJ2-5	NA	TGTGCCAGCAGCTTGACAGGGTTGGAGACCCAGTACTTC	CASSLTGLETQYF
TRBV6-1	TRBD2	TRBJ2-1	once	TGTGCCAGCAGGGGGGGGACTAGCGGGAGGATAGAGCAGTTCTTC	CASRGGTSGRIEQFF
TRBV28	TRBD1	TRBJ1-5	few	TGTGCCAGCAGTTCTTTGACAGGGGAGGATCAGCCCCAGCATTTT	CASSSLTGEDQPQHF
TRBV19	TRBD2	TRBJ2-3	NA	TGTGCCAGTAGTGCCCGACTAGCGGGATCAGATACGCAGTATTTT	CASSARLAGSDTQYF
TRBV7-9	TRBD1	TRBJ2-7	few	TGTGCCAGCAGCAGACGGGACAGGCCAACCTACGAGCAGTACTTC	CASSRRDRPTYEQYF